The 32 T cell receptor beta chains below all came from one sample that was sequenced in a study of identical twins. TCRdb re-called the 5' RACE reads with MiXCR, one entry per CDR3 protein. This sample has 250,000 to 300,000 distinct CDR3 sequences; approximately 8.6% occur once, and the top ten carry around 3%. Separately, the same data were catalogued under a study of yellow fever vaccine responses in identical twins.

The sequenced sample consisted of CD8+ T cells sorted from blood. These receptors all stem from a woman aged 18-29 years in good health.

The chain is built from TRBV29-1 and TRBJ1-2; 7 positions match TRBD1. The CDR3 has 11 residues. CDR1 is SQVTM and CDR2 is ANQGSEA in the germline V gene. V was clipped by 3 bases and J by 8 bases; unmatched bases: 3. The CDR3 DNA follows: TGCAGCGTTGAGGTAGGGGGCGGCTACACCTTC. Encoded protein: CSVEVGGGYTF.

This clonotype occurred many times. The chain uses TRBV27 and TRBJ2-1; D is undetermined. Germline V gene sequence: CDR1 MNHEY, CDR2 SMNVEV (reference sequence). This CDR3 has 13 amino acids. V was pared by 0 bases and J by 4 bases, with 4 bases between. In DNA, the CDR3 is TGTGCCAGCAGTTTATCGCATTACAATGAGCAGTTCTTC. Its protein is CASSLSHYNEQFF.

There are many counts of this clonotype. V is TRBV6-2 or TRBV6-3 and J is TRBJ2-1, with 7 bases lining up with TRBD1. Germline loops: CDR1 MNHEY, CDR2 SVGEGT. The CDR3 is 14 residues long. V shed 5 bases and J 4 bases; nucleotides not matched to a gene: 5. The CDR3 DNA is TGTGCCAGCAGTCCCGGACAGGATTACAATGAGCAGTTCTTC. Translating it yields CASSPGQDYNEQFF.

In its sample, this clonotype was seen a few times. V gene TRBV3-1 combines with J gene TRBJ1-4, with 9 bases aligning to TRBD1. Losses at the gene ends were 3 bases for V and 10 bases for J; bases not matched to a gene: 9. The CDR3 has 15 amino acids. Germline V lookup: CDR1 LGHDT, CDR2 YNNKEL (reference sequence). CDR3 in amino acids: CASSHSTGTGRKLFF. The CDR3 region has the DNA TGTGCCAGCAGCCACAGCACCGGGACAGGGAGAAAACTGTTTTTT.

The chain carries TRBV4-3 and TRBJ2-7, with 9 bases matching TRBD2. This CDR3 has 15 amino acids. J was trimmed by 4 bases and V by 5 bases; bases with no gene match: 9. Per germline, CDR1 LGHNA and CDR2 YSLEER. This chain's CDR3 is CASSTGFAGGYEQYF. CDR3 nucleotides: TGCGCCAGCAGCACAGGGTTTGCGGGAGGGTACGAGCAGTACTTC.

This clonotype was seen a few times. The chain recombines TRBV4-1 with TRBJ2-2; no clear D. V lost 0 bases and J lost 7, with 15 bases in between. CDR1 MGHRA and CDR2 YSYEKL come from the germline V gene. The CDR3 spans 16 residues. CDR3 in amino acids: CASSQEVVLPNGELFF. CDR3 bases: TGCGCCAGCAGCCAAGAAGTTGTCTTACCCAACGGGGAGCTGTTTTTT.

The V and J genes are TRBV2 and TRBJ2-3; TRBD1 matches at 9 bases. CDR1 SNHLY and CDR2 FYNNEI come from the germline V gene. After removal of 5 bases from V and 0 bases from J, the junction contained 3 bases not matched to a gene. This CDR3 has 15 residues. CDR3 protein: CASSRTGASTDTQYF. For the CDR3, the DNA is TGTGCCAGCAGTAGGACAGGGGCCAGCACAGATACGCAGTATTTT.

This sequence joins TRBV24-1 and TRBJ2-1; D is uncertain. This CDR3 has 11 residues. Germline V gives CDR1 KGHDR, CDR2 SFDVKD. V was pared by 1 base and J by 8 bases, with 2 bases between. The chain's CDR3 is CATSDFYEQFF. CDR3 bases: TGTGCCACCAGTGATTTTTATGAGCAGTTCTTC.

The genes are TRBV5-1 and TRBJ2-3, with 13 positions matching TRBD2. CDR1 and CDR2 (germline): SGHRS, YFSETQ. V gave up 3 bases and J gave up 6 bases; unmatched junction bases: 13. The CDR3 spans 18 residues. The DNA for the CDR3 is TGCGCCAGCAGCTCCCTACCCGGGACTAGCGGGATCCAGGATACGCAGTATTTT. Its protein product is CASSSLPGTSGIQDTQYF.

This clonotype was counted many times. The chain has TRBV7-2 and TRBJ2-3; tentatively, D is TRBD2 (6 bases). The V gene lost 5 bases and the J gene lost 2 bases, with 17 bases spanning the gap. The germline gives CDR1 SGHTA, CDR2 FQGNSA. The CDR3 is 16 amino acids. In DNA, the CDR3 is TGTGCCAGCAGCCCTCTTGTTTGGGAGGACACAGATACGCAGTATTTT. It yields the protein CASSPLVWEDTDTQYF.

A few counts support this clonotype. The rearrangement links TRBV4-1 to TRBJ1-1, with TRBD1 matching over 9 bases. CDR3 length: 16 amino acids. Germline loops: CDR1 MGHRA, CDR2 YSYEKL. The V segment lost 3 bases and the J segment 4 bases; nucleotides outside the gene matches: 9. As DNA, the CDR3 is TGCGCCAGCAGCCACAAACAGGGGGCGTTGGGCACTGAAGCTTTCTTT. The encoded protein is CASSHKQGALGTEAFF.

This clonotype was counted between two and nine times. The V call is TRBV24-1, the J call TRBJ1-2, with a tentative D call TRBD1 (6 bases). V dropped 7 bases and J dropped 6 bases, with 14 bases sitting between them. Germline CDR1 KGHDR, CDR2 SFDVKD. The CDR3 is 13 amino acids. In nucleotides, the CDR3 is TGTGCCACCAGGGCCTCGGGGGCGGATGGCTACACCTTC. Amino acids: CATRASGADGYTF.

The rearrangement links TRBV29-1 to TRBJ2-3; TRBD2 might be the D (6 bases). This CDR3 has 12 amino acids. V was shortened by 4 bases and J by 3 bases, with 8 bases between the two germline ends. Looked up from germline, CDR1 is SQVTM and CDR2 is ANQGSEA. In DNA form, the CDR3 reads TGCAGCGTTGTGGGGGGTACAGATACGCAGTATTTT. Its translation is CSVVGGTDTQYF.

This clonotype was seen ten or more times. The chain has TRBV5-1 and TRBJ2-2, with a tentative D call TRBD1 (5 bases). The germline CDR1 and CDR2 sequences are SGHRS and YFSETQ. With 6 bases removed from V and 0 bases from J, the gap between germline ends came to 6 bases. CDR3 size: 13 residues. In nucleotides, the CDR3 is TGCGCCAGCATACAGGCGAACACCGGGGAGCTGTTTTTT. It translates to CASIQANTGELFF. Together with reference TRBV5-1 and TRBJ2-2, the CDR3 gives the full variable domain: KAGVTQTPRYLIKTRGQQVTLSCSPISGHRSVSWYQQTPGQGLQFLFEYFSETQRNKGNFPGRFSGRQFSNSRSEMNVSTLELGDSALYLCASIQANTGELFFGEGSRLTVL.

The sample holds many counts of this clonotype. The V gene is TRBV5-1, the J gene TRBJ2-7; unclear D gene. CDR3 size: 14 residues. Germline-derived CDR1 and CDR2 are SGHRS and YFSETQ. Between the trimmed V and J ends, which lost 7 bases and 0 bases, there was a span of 14 bases. CDR3 nucleotide sequence: TGCGCCAGCGGGGTTTCGGCTAGCTCCTACGAGCAGTACTTC. Protein product: CASGVSASSYEQYF.

This clonotype was seen ten or more times. The rearrangement joins TRBV5-1 to TRBJ2-5; no clear D gene. The CDR3 is 14 amino acids. V gave up 6 bases and J gave up 4 bases, with 16 bases separating them. From germline, CDR1 is SGHRS and CDR2 YFSETQ. The DNA of the CDR3 is TGCGCCAGCACCCCCCCTAACTCTGGAGAGACCCAGTACTTC. Amino acids: CASTPPNSGETQYF.

This clonotype was seen only a few times. The chain couples TRBV11-1 to TRBJ2-1; TRBD1 agrees at 10 bases. Losses at the gene ends were 6 bases for V and 6 bases for J; bases not matched to a gene: 17. This CDR3 comprises 18 residues. CDR1 is SGHAT, CDR2 FQDESV, per germline (reference sequence). CDR3: CASRGIGDRGRGTNEQFF. In DNA form, the CDR3 reads TGTGCCAGCAGAGGGATCGGGGACAGGGGAAGGGGTACCAATGAGCAGTTCTTC.

This clonotype occurred a few times. This sequence joins TRBV29-1 and TRBJ2-7; D might be TRBD2 (7 bases). Between the trimmed V and J ends, which lost 2 bases and 7 bases, there was a span of 12 bases. Germline V gives CDR1 SQVTM, CDR2 ANQGSEA. CDR3 length equals 12 residues. The CDR3 is CSVERGGMEQYF. CDR3 DNA sequence: TGCAGCGTTGAAAGGGGGGGCATGGAGCAGTACTTC.

J is TRBJ1-2 and V is TRBV13; no reliable D call. Germline assignment: CDR1 PRHDT and CDR2 FYEKMQ (reference sequence). The CDR3 loop spans 13 amino acids. V was trimmed by 5 bases and J by 2 bases, leaving 9 bases between them. This chain's CDR3 is CASSPRGNYGYTF. CDR3 nucleotide sequence: TGTGCCAGCAGCCCCCGCGGGAACTATGGCTACACCTTC.

At least ten counts were recorded for this clonotype. The chain recombines TRBV29-1 with TRBJ2-1; TRBD2 is a possible D gene (6 bases). This CDR3 comprises 13 residues. Germline V lookup: CDR1 SQVTM, CDR2 ANQGSEA. V lost 6 bases and J 7 bases, leaving 16 bases between the germline ends. DNA for the CDR3: TGCAGCGTCCGGGACTTAGTAAGTAATGAGCAGTTCTTC. It is translated as CSVRDLVSNEQFF.

This clonotype was observed a handful of times. The CDR3, as DNA: TGTGCCAGCAGCTCTCGGACGGAAGACGAGCAGTACTTC. It is translated as CASSSRTEDEQYF. The J gene is TRBJ2-7, the V gene TRBV7-9; no reliable D call. CDR3 length: 13 residues. V was trimmed by 4 bases and J by 5 bases, leaving 12 bases between them. CDR1 is SEHNR and CDR2 is FQNEAQ in the germline V gene (reference sequence).

This clonotype appeared a few times. The V and J genes are TRBV20-1 and TRBJ2-7; D possibly corresponds to TRBD1 (6 bases). Germline V lookup: CDR1 DFQATT, CDR2 SNEGSKA (reference sequence). V was clipped by 6 bases and J by 1 base, with 16 bases between them. The CDR3 sequence is 14 residues long. CDR3: CSAGGVRGSYEQYF. The DNA of the CDR3 is TGCAGTGCGGGCGGAGTCAGGGGATCCTACGAGCAGTACTTC.

This clonotype was seen only a few times. This chain joins TRBV29-1 and TRBJ1-2; the D gene is possibly TRBD1 (5 bases). V shed 6 bases and J shed 6 bases, with 11 bases lying between them. Per germline, CDR1 SQVTM and CDR2 ANQGSEA. CDR3 length equals 11 residues. The CDR3 region has the DNA TGCAGCGTCCAGGCGGGGGATGGCTACACCTTC. Translation gives CSVQAGDGYTF.

The chain employs TRBV4-2 and TRBJ2-2; D uncertain. This CDR3 comprises 12 residues. V lost 5 bases to trimming and J lost 6 bases, with 7 bases between them. Germline V gene lookup returns CDR1 LGHNA and CDR2 YNFKEQ. CDR3 nucleotides: TGTGCCAGCAGCAAGGGCGCCGGGGAGCTGTTTTTT. This sequence encodes CASSKGAGELFF.

J is TRBJ2-3 and V is TRBV20-1; D remains ambiguous. The germline V and J ends were trimmed by 5 bases and 2 bases, with 17 bases remaining between them. This CDR3 region has 15 residues. The germline gives CDR1 DFQATT, CDR2 SNEGSKA (reference sequence). This CDR3 reads CSARPVGRNTDTQYF. DNA of the CDR3: TGCAGTGCTCGCCCGGTCGGACGGAACACAGATACGCAGTATTTT.

This clonotype turned up a few times. J is TRBJ2-7 and V is TRBV6-2 or TRBV6-3, with D possibly matching TRBD1 (6 bases). Trimming took 4 bases from V and 7 from J, leaving 20 bases between them. This CDR3 region has 15 residues. Germline lookup yields CDR1 MNHEY and CDR2 SVGEGT. This CDR3 reads CASSLFGQTQGEQYF. CDR3 nucleotide sequence: TGTGCCAGCAGTTTGTTCGGACAGACGCAAGGGGAGCAGTACTTC.

This clonotype was picked up a small number of times. This chain joins TRBV20-1 and TRBJ1-2; D unclear. Trimming left V 0 bases short and J 2 bases short, with 7 bases between. Germline values: CDR1 DFQATT, CDR2 SNEGSKA (reference sequence). The CDR3 has 13 amino acids. CDR3 DNA sequence: TGCAGTGCTAGAGAGAGGGAGAACTATGGCTACACCTTC. This encodes CSARERENYGYTF.

This clonotype occurred many times. The rearrangement joins TRBV29-1 to TRBJ2-3; possible D gene TRBD1, 7 bases. Germline CDR1 reads SQVTM; CDR2 reads ANQGSEA. The CDR3 extends over 16 amino acids. V lost 3 bases and J 4 bases, leaving 20 bases between the germline ends. CDR3 in DNA: TGCAGCGTTGACCGTTCGGAGGGGGCGATTCCAGATACGCAGTATTTT. It is translated as CSVDRSEGAIPDTQYF.

The gene calls are TRBV7-9 and TRBJ2-1, with D possibly matching TRBD2 (5 bases). This CDR3 region has 13 residues. The germline V and J ends were trimmed by 5 bases and 8 bases, with 13 bases remaining between them. Germline CDR1 is SEHNR and CDR2 is FQNEAQ (reference sequence). CDR3 sequence: CASSPGSRDEQFF. DNA for the CDR3: TGTGCCAGCAGCCCGGGGTCCCGGGATGAGCAGTTCTTC.

This chain joins TRBV9 and TRBJ2-3; D perhaps matches TRBD1 (6 bases). Trimming shortened V by 3 bases and J by 4 bases, and 12 bases separated the two germline ends. Looked up from germline, CDR1 is SGDLS and CDR2 is YYNGEE. The CDR3 extends over 14 amino acids. This CDR3 is CASSAPSGADTQYF. The CDR3 nucleotides are TGTGCCAGCAGCGCTCCATCAGGGGCAGATACGCAGTATTTT.

This chain connects TRBV9 to TRBJ2-1; 12 bases agree with TRBD2. Per germline, CDR1 SGDLS and CDR2 YYNGEE. The V segment lost 0 bases and the J segment 6 bases; nucleotides outside the gene matches: 7. CDR3 length equals 17 residues. CDR3 region: CASSVELAGGWGNEQFF. The CDR3 DNA reads TGTGCCAGCAGCGTAGAACTAGCGGGGGGATGGGGCAATGAGCAGTTCTTC.

This clonotype occurred a few times. J is TRBJ2-1 and V is TRBV14; no firm D call. The V gene's germline CDR1 is SGHDN and CDR2 FVKESK. This CDR3 region has 12 residues. With 5 bases removed from V and 9 bases from J, the gap between germline ends came to 11 bases. This chain's CDR3 is CASSSNPPEQFF. The CDR3 DNA reads TGTGCCAGCAGCTCTAATCCCCCTGAGCAGTTCTTC.